Below, 32 T cell receptor beta chains from the same sample are listed, as sequenced in a study of blood T cell repertoires in COVID-19. Some clones are missing from TCRdb's copy, which holds only in-frame ones; the method was immunoSEQ multiplex PCR. The profile covers under 300,000 clones, with around 90% appearing a single time and roughly 2.1% taken by the ten largest. Material: peripheral blood. These receptors originate from a man aged 50-60 years with acute or convalescent COVID-19.

The V and J genes are TRBV19 and TRBJ1-5; D not certain. The CDR3 extends over 15 amino acids. Trimming took 6 bases from V and 2 from J, leaving 14 bases between them. CDR1 is LNHDA, CDR2 SQIVND, per germline (reference sequence). CDR3 in DNA: TGTGCCAGTAGCCCTCTACGGGGAGGCAATCAGCCCCAGCATTTT. Translating it yields CASSPLRGGNQPQHF.

The rearrangement uses TRBV25-1 and TRBJ1-1; TRBD1 might be the D (5 bases). The CDR3 is made up of 14 amino acids. V shed 6 bases and J shed 5 bases, with 16 bases lying between them. CDR1 is MGHDK, CDR2 SYGVNS, per germline. The CDR3 region is CASSESMGRTEAFF. The CDR3 nucleotides read TGTGCCAGCAGCGAGTCGATGGGGCGAACTGAAGCTTTCTTT. The variable domain in full, completed from reference TRBV25-1 and TRBJ1-1, reads EADIYQTPRYLVIGTGKKITLECSQTMGHDKMYWYQQDPGMELHLIHYSYGVNSTEKGDLSSESTVSRIRTEHFPLTLESARPSHTSQYLCASSESMGRTEAFFGQGTRLTVV.

This chain uses TRBV5-1 with TRBJ1-1; a possible D gene is TRBD1 (5 bases). The length of the CDR3 is 14 residues. Germline CDR1 and CDR2: SGHRS and YFSETQ. V was cut by 4 bases and J by 1 base, with 11 bases left in between. The CDR3 sequence is CASSQGHQNTEAFF. Here the CDR3 DNA reads TGCGCCAGCAGCCAAGGACACCAGAACACTGAAGCTTTCTTT.

The chain is built from TRBV6-6 and TRBJ1-1, with 9 bases aligning to TRBD1. V dropped 4 bases and J dropped 1; count of bases not matched to a gene: 7. Germline V lookup: CDR1 MNHNY, CDR2 SVGAGI (reference sequence). This CDR3 spans 16 amino acids. The CDR3 loop is CASSSWDRASNTEAFF. The CDR3 DNA reads TGTGCCAGCAGTTCCTGGGACAGGGCCTCGAACACTGAAGCTTTCTTT.

The CDR3, as DNA: TGTGCCAGCAGTTTGGACTGGACAGATACGCAGTATTTT. Its translation: CASSLDWTDTQYF. The chain recombines TRBV6-5 with TRBJ2-3, with a tentative D call TRBD2 (5 bases). The V gene lost 4 bases and the J gene lost 3 bases, with 8 bases spanning the gap. Germline-derived CDR1 and CDR2 are MNHEY and SVGAGI. This CDR3 contains 13 residues.

This CDR3 reads CASSWGGPEAFF. The CDR3 DNA is TGTGCCAGCAGTTGGGGGGGTCCCGAAGCTTTCTTT. This chain connects TRBV12-3 or TRBV12-4 to TRBJ1-1, with D tentatively TRBD1 (5 bases). The CDR3 length is 12 residues. The V end was cut by 4 bases, the J end by 8 bases, with 11 bases between.

The rearrangement joins TRBV30 to TRBJ1-2; 9 bases fit TRBD1. Per germline, CDR1 GTSNPN and CDR2 SVGIG (reference sequence). Losses at the gene ends were 4 bases for V and 7 bases for J; bases not matched to a gene: 7. The CDR3 is 13 amino acids. The CDR3 DNA reads as TGTGCCTGGAAGGGACAGGGTGAGACTGGCTACACCTTC. Its translation: CAWKGQGETGYTF.

This chain uses TRBV19 with TRBJ2-5, with 10 bases lining up with TRBD1. J gave up 5 bases and V 3 bases, and 0 bases lay outside the gene matches. Germline V gene data show CDR1 as LNHDA and CDR2 as SQIVND (reference sequence). This CDR3 has 13 residues. CDR3 sequence (DNA): TGTGCCAGTAGTATGGACAGGGGGGAGACCCAGTACTTC. Amino acid sequence: CASSMDRGETQYF.

The chain carries TRBV30 and TRBJ2-7; TRBD2 might be the D (6 bases). The CDR3 is made up of 13 amino acids. The germline gives CDR1 GTSNPN, CDR2 SVGIG (reference sequence). V was trimmed by 8 bases and J by 3 bases, leaving 17 bases between them. As DNA, the CDR3 is TGTGCCGGAGGGACCGATAGGCGCTACGAGCAGTACTTC. It encodes CAGGTDRRYEQYF.

V usage is TRBV19 and J usage is TRBJ2-3; 7 nucleotides match TRBD1. Trimming removed 3 bases from V and 3 bases from J; junction bases left unmatched: 6. The CDR3 spans 15 residues. CDR1 is LNHDA, CDR2 SQIVND, per germline (reference sequence). The CDR3 nucleotides are TGTGCCAGTAGTATTATAGGGGGCAGGACAGATACGCAGTATTTT. Translating it yields CASSIIGGRTDTQYF.

This clone was counted a few times. V gene TRBV7-9 combines with J gene TRBJ1-2; tentatively, D is TRBD1 (6 bases). Germline CDR1 SEHNR, CDR2 FQNEAQ (reference sequence). The V gene lost 5 bases and the J gene lost 2 bases, with 12 bases spanning the gap. The CDR3 sequence is 14 residues long. CDR3 sequence (DNA): TGTGCCAGCAGCCACAGGGATTTAAACTATGGCTACACCTTC. This encodes CASSHRDLNYGYTF.

The chain combines TRBV2 with TRBJ2-2; D unresolved. Germline V gene data show CDR1 as SNHLY and CDR2 as FYNNEI. The germline V and J ends were trimmed by 3 bases and 5 bases, with 4 bases remaining between them. This CDR3 contains 12 residues. The CDR3 nucleotides read TGTGCCAGCAGTGACCCGACCGGGGAGCTGTTTTTT. Its translation is CASSDPTGELFF.

This clone was seen just once. This rearrangement joins TRBV5-3 to TRBJ2-2, with 8 bases that match TRBD2. TRBV5-3 is reported as an ORF; its role is uncertain. Germline trimming cut 1 base from V and 3 bases from J; bases unmatched to any gene: 5. This CDR3 has 16 amino acids. CDR3 amino acids: CARSLLAGKDTGELFF. CDR3 in DNA: TGTGCCAGAAGCTTGTTAGCGGGGAAGGACACCGGGGAGCTGTTTTTT.

This chain uses TRBV30 with TRBJ1-2, with 9 bases lining up with TRBD1. The J segment lost 4 bases and the V segment lost 0 bases, leaving 6 bases of the junction unmatched. The CDR3 consists of 15 residues. Germline V gives CDR1 GTSNPN, CDR2 SVGIG (reference sequence). The CDR3 DNA reads as TGTGCCTGGAGTGTACGAGGGACAGGGCGCTATGGCTACACCTTC. This encodes CAWSVRGTGRYGYTF. The whole variable domain, filled in from reference TRBV30 and TRBJ1-2, reads SQTIHQWPATLVQPVGSPLSLECTVEGTSNPNLYWYRQAAGRGLQLLFYSVGIGQISSEVPQNLSASRPQDRQFILSSKKLLLSDSGFYLCAWSVRGTGRYGYTFGSGTRLTVV.

The rearrangement joins TRBV18 to TRBJ1-1; possible D gene TRBD1, 6 bases. The V and J ends lost 0 bases and 7 bases respectively, with 9 bases between them. The CDR3 consists of 13 residues. The germline CDR1 and CDR2 sequences are KGHSH and LQKENI. The CDR3 reads CASSPPGAGEAFF. As DNA, the CDR3 is TGTGCCAGCTCACCACCGGGGGCAGGTGAAGCTTTCTTT.

V usage is TRBV6-6 and J usage is TRBJ2-7; 9 bases are a match to TRBD1. The V and J ends lost 5 bases and 1 base, in that order; junction bases with no gene match: 3. The CDR3 spans 14 residues. Germline-derived CDR1 and CDR2 are MNHNY and SVGAGI (reference sequence). The CDR3 DNA reads TGTGCCAGCAGTGGGGGACAGGGTTCCTACGAGCAGTACTTC. This encodes CASSGGQGSYEQYF.

V and J are TRBV10-3 and TRBJ2-3; TRBD1 matches at 7 bases. Germline V lookup: CDR1 ENHRY, CDR2 SYGVKD. V lost 11 bases, J lost 2 bases, and 4 bases stayed unmatched. This CDR3 region has 12 residues. The CDR3 bases are TGTGCCGCCAGGGGGACCACAGATACGCAGTATTTT. Residues: CAARGTTDTQYF.

J is TRBJ1-1 and V is TRBV9, with unresolved D. CDR1 is SGDLS and CDR2 is YYNGEE in the germline V gene. The CDR3 loop spans 15 amino acids. V lost 3 bases and J 1 base, leaving 13 bases between the germline ends. The CDR3 loop is CASSASGRENTEAFF. The CDR3 DNA reads TGTGCCAGCAGCGCATCGGGGAGGGAGAACACTGAAGCTTTCTTT. Supplemented by reference TRBV9 and TRBJ1-1, the full variable domain reads DSGVTQTPKHLITATGQRVTLRCSPRSGDLSVYWYQQSLDQGLQFLIQYYNGEERAKGNILERFSAQQFPDLHSELNLSSLELGDSALYFCASSASGRENTEAFFGQGTRLTVV.

The chain links TRBV29-1 to TRBJ2-1; 10 bases map to TRBD1. This CDR3 contains 17 residues. The ends lost 0 bases at V and 4 bases at J; junction bases unmatched: 9. The germline CDR1 and CDR2 sequences are SQVTM and ANQGSEA. In DNA form, the CDR3 reads TGCAGCGTTGAAGATCTTGCTGGGACAGGGGCGTACAATGAGCAGTTCTTC. Its protein is CSVEDLAGTGAYNEQFF.

The V gene is TRBV2, the J gene TRBJ1-2; 7 bases line up with TRBD1. Trimming took 8 bases from V and 8 from J; bases not matched to a gene: 11. CDR1 and CDR2 from the germline V gene are SNHLY and FYNNEI. The CDR3 loop spans 13 amino acids. The CDR3 DNA is TGTGCCAGCCCTACCGACAGGGTCCTAGGCTACACCTTC. It specifies CASPTDRVLGYTF.

The chain employs TRBV24-1 and TRBJ2-1; TRBD1 matches at 11 bases. From germline, CDR1 is KGHDR and CDR2 SFDVKD. Unmatched junction bases numbered 3, after V lost 3 bases and J lost 6 bases. The CDR3 is made up of 15 amino acids. Here the CDR3 DNA reads TGTGCCACCAGTGATGCCGGGACAGGGGGCAATGAGCAGTTCTTC. It translates to CATSDAGTGGNEQFF.

The chain is built from TRBV5-6 and TRBJ2-5; TRBD1 is a possible D gene (6 bases). CDR1 is SGHDT, CDR2 YYEEEE, per germline. The ends were cut back, 4 bases at V and 2 bases at J, with 15 bases in the middle. The length of the CDR3 is 15 residues. The CDR3 nucleotides read TGTGCCAGCAGCACGCCGGACAGAGTTCAAGAGACCCAGTACTTC. Its protein product is CASSTPDRVQETQYF. The full variable domain, completed using reference TRBV5-6 and TRBJ2-5, is DAGVTQSPTHLIKTRGQQVTLRCSPKSGHDTVSWYQQALGQGPQFIFQYYEEEERQRGNFPDRFSGHQFPNYSSELNVNALLLGDSALYLCASSTPDRVQETQYFGPGTRLLVL.

A word on this clone: A read error may account for a junction end that differs from germline. The chain links TRBV2 to TRBJ1-5; maybe TRBD1 (5 bases). Germline CDR1 and CDR2: SNHLY and FYNNEI. This CDR3 comprises 13 residues. This CDR3 is CASRVSPQNPQHF. The DNA for the CDR3 is TGTGCAAGCAGGGTCTCACCCCAGAACCCCCAGCATTTT.

This sequence joins TRBV19 and TRBJ1-5, with D hard to call. The CDR3 spans 15 residues. V was clipped by 2 bases and J by 5 bases, with 13 bases between them. The germline CDR1 and CDR2 sequences are LNHDA and SQIVND (reference sequence). CDR3 protein: CASSIFAAVYQPQHF. The CDR3 DNA is TGTGCCAGTAGTATATTCGCGGCCGTTTATCAGCCCCAGCATTTT.

This chain connects TRBV7-9 to TRBJ1-2; 8 positions agree with TRBD1. V trimming: 5 bases; J trimming: 14 bases; junction bases outside the gene matches: 13. Germline CDR1 reads SEHNR; CDR2 reads FQNEAQ (reference sequence). This CDR3 comprises 13 residues. The CDR3 sequence is CASSKRTGPDCTF. The CDR3, as DNA: TGTGCCAGCAGCAAAAGGACAGGGCCGGACTGTACCTTC.

A word on this clone: Relative to the germline gene, one junction end is altered; a read error may explain this. The CDR3 DNA reads TGTGCCACCAGCCACCGGGACAGGGAGGCCGACTTC. Its translation is CATSHRDREADF. The V gene is TRBV15, the J gene TRBJ1-2; 9 positions match TRBD1. Germline-derived CDR1 and CDR2 are LNHNV and YYDKDF (reference sequence). This CDR3 is 12 amino acids long.

The J gene is TRBJ1-1, the V gene TRBV5-4; 7 nucleotides agree with TRBD1. The CDR3 is made up of 15 amino acids. Germline assignment: CDR1 SGHNT and CDR2 YYREEE (reference sequence). J lost 5 bases, V lost 4 bases, and 11 bases had no gene match. CDR3 bases: TGTGCCAGCAGCGGAATTGACAGGGAGGAAACTGAAGCTTTCTTT. It specifies CASSGIDREETEAFF.

Concerning this clone itself: At one end the junction does not follow the germline gene, possibly because of a read error. This chain links TRBV30 with TRBJ2-1, with D possibly matching TRBD2 (5 bases). Germline V CDR1 and CDR2: GTSNPN, SVGIG (reference sequence). The CDR3 is 12 residues long. CDR3 region: CAWSLDYDEQFF. The CDR3 coding sequence is TGTGCCTGGAGTCTCGACTACGATGAGCAGTTCTTC. Full variable domain (remainder filled in from reference TRBV30 and TRBJ2-1): SQTIHQWPATLVQPVGSPLSLECTVEGTSNPNLYWYRQAAGRGLQLLFYSVGIGQISSEVPQNLSASRPQDRQFILSSKKLLLSDSGFYLCAWSLDYDEQFFGPGTRLTVL.

The chain carries TRBV9 and TRBJ2-3, with no clear D. There are 18 residues in the CDR3. CDR1 and CDR2 from the germline V gene are SGDLS and YYNGEE. V lost 1 base to trimming and J lost 0 bases, with 18 bases between them. CDR3 sequence: CASSVHRNSPTSTDTQYF. The CDR3 region has the DNA TGTGCCAGCAGCGTACATAGAAATTCCCCTACGAGCACAGATACGCAGTATTTT.

The gene calls are TRBV19 and TRBJ1-3, with D unresolved. Trimming took 4 bases from V and 0 from J, leaving 16 bases between them. The CDR3 totals 17 residues. CDR1 LNHDA and CDR2 SQIVND come from the germline V gene (reference sequence). Here the CDR3 reads CASSRTGFDLSGNTIYF. CDR3 sequence (DNA): TGTGCCAGTAGTAGGACGGGATTTGATCTCTCTGGAAACACCATATATTTT.

The chain links TRBV19 to TRBJ1-1; 7 nucleotides match TRBD1. Losses at the gene ends were 3 bases for V and 6 bases for J; bases not matched to a gene: 13. Germline-derived CDR1 and CDR2 are LNHDA and SQIVND (reference sequence). This CDR3 has 16 residues. The CDR3 bases are TGTGCCAGTAGTATTGATCCCCGGACAACAGGGGCTGAAGCTTTCTTT. Translated: CASSIDPRTTGAEAFF.

This clone was detected only once. This chain joins TRBV20-1 and TRBJ1-2; unclear D gene. Germline values: CDR1 DFQATT, CDR2 SNEGSKA (reference sequence). This CDR3 is built from 13 residues. V was cut by 3 bases and J by 7 bases, with 15 bases left in between. The DNA for the CDR3 is TGCAGTGCTAGTCTACCCACCGGAGGTGGCTACACCTTC. Translating gives CSASLPTGGGYTF.